Listed here is a single T cell receptor beta chain. Its specific antigen is unknown. In total, about 650 healthy bone marrow donors made up the cohort. At the time of sampling, every cohort member was nominally healthy, though immune exposures that went unrecorded were likely present. The donor tested CMV seropositive and was one of the 289 seropositive cohort members. Each donor provided a peripheral blood sample, and peripheral blood mononuclear cells were used for TCR beta sequencing. Genomic DNA was extracted from the blood cell samples with the Qiagen DNeasy Blood Extraction Kit. Libraries were built with the immunoSEQ multiplex PCR assay. The multiplex PCR relied on a mix of 60 forward primers for TCR Vbeta segments and 13 reverse primers for TCR Jbeta segments. The CDR3 region of rearranged TCR beta genes was amplified from genomic DNA with a multiplex PCR assay. The amplified TCR beta libraries were sequenced on the Illumina HiSeq System as 87-base-pair reads. The paper's data handling went like this. Across the 600 to 700 repertoires, a later analysis counted 75 million to 90 million unique TCR beta chains, approximately 10 million of which were shared by at least two donors. A nearest-neighbor algorithm error-corrected the raw reads and collapsed the reads into unique sequences, merging closely related sequences to remove PCR and sequencing errors. Alignment of CDR3 sequences to IMGT reference sequences was used to assign V, D and J gene segments. Each retained sequence needed at least a six-nucleotide match to both a V gene segment and a J gene segment. Rearrangements were classified as productive when the CDR3 lacked stop codons and remained in frame with V and J, and all other rearrangements were classified as non-productive. Following IMGT convention, CDR3 was defined as the stretch from the second conserved V-encoded cysteine to the conserved J-encoded phenylalanine. The earlier analysis of 550 to 650 of the donors excluded any sequence lacking an unambiguous match to a single V gene segment. An earlier analysis of 587 of the donors called V segments functional above 56.7% productive rearrangements and segregating when the between-donor standard deviation exceeded 5%. A statistical classification framework was developed to diagnose cytomegalovirus status using the catalog of TCR beta chain sequences. In a later analysis, TCR nucleotide sequences were compared against IMGT/GENE-DB human TR gene sequences so that V and J genes could be assigned. The TCRdist pipeline was used in a later analysis to assign CDR3 sequences and most-parsimonious VDJ recombination scenarios. In a later analysis, each TCR beta chain was defined by its CDR3 amino acid sequence together with its V-gene family, and reads lacking a unique V-gene family were excluded. To address suspected cross-contamination and a sequencing artifact, a later analysis removed roughly 580 highly shared, low-generation-probability nucleotide sequences. For each public chain, a later analysis derived a clonal expansion index from normalized ranks of inferred template counts within each repertoire. Generation probabilities in a later analysis came from a VDJ recombination model fitted to out-of-frame rearrangements, and those results were checked against IGoR. Hypergeometric tests were used in a later analysis to score TCR-TCR, TCR-HLA and TCR-CMV co-occurrence, with a repertoire-size bias correction applied to the TCR pairs. To estimate false discovery rates, a later analysis permuted the HLA or CMV assignments 20 times. A later analysis grouped co-occurring TCRs with DBSCAN, adding TCRdist sequence similarity when clustering within HLA-allele-positive subsets. Repertoires with fewer than 30,000 or more than 120,000 public chains, plus five repertoires with anomalous nucleotide sharing, were excluded from co-occurrence clustering. Imported from immuneACCESS, the table was reduced by TCRdb to in-frame sequences with V and J called. These copies leave out some clones; in studies compared against another copy, an unresolved V gene accounts for under half, and the cause of the remainder is not known. V and J calls and clone size are given by that table; D and trimming were obtained from the DNA. The sample has about 53,000 clones on record. The ten largest make up roughly 12% of the sample.

This sample is part of a study of cytomegalovirus exposure and HLA in healthy donors (dated by TCRdb to between 2016 and 2019). Study-level background: An earlier analysis of 587 of the donors reported 276 Gb of sequence data and 95 million to 140 million unique TCR beta sequences obtained from about 170 million T cells. Genome-wide SNP genotypes for about 55% of the roughly 670 donors were used in a later genetic analysis, which treated that subset as a discovery cohort. To study patterns of TCR occurrence, a later analysis re-analyzed previously published TCR beta repertoires from several hundred donors and added high-resolution HLA genotyping. In addition to the first cohort of around 670 subjects, a separate validation cohort of 120 different subjects was used. Among the roughly 400 genotyped donors, around 81% belonged to the genetic ancestry cluster associated with self-reported Caucasian donors. The study used immunosequencing to profile the T cell repertoires of approximately 650 subjects and linked those repertoires to cytomegalovirus serostatus. Class I and class II HLA loci were covered by the typing at four-digit resolution. Among about 410 genotyped donors of the cohort, an average of around 250,000 unique TCR beta nucleotide sequences was sequenced per donor, of which 15% to 20% were non-productive. The study was designed to test whether signatures of past pathogen exposure could be identified by cataloging public T cell receptors. Four or five DR-DQ haplotypes were handled as single units for association and clustering because linkage in the cohort was strong. Typing coverage varied by locus: about 620-640 donors for A, B, C, DRB1 and DQB1; approximately 560 for DQA1; more than 600 for DPA1; 450 to 480 for DPB1. The later analysis used no new phenotypic data to find candidate immune exposures, relying instead on TCR beta sequences and their occurrence across donors. To predict cytomegalovirus infection status, the study combined high-throughput TCR immunosequencing, statistical association of individual TCRs with disease status, and machine learning. To decide whether each TCR beta V gene segment behaved as functional or pseudogenic, an earlier analysis of fewer than 750 of the donors relied on high-throughput TCR beta sequencing. All discovery cohort repertoires had been generated on a single sequencing platform. Donor age, sex, ethnicity and CMV serostatus were compiled alongside the repertoire data. Roughly 300 gigabases of sequencing data and around 85 million unique TCR sequences made up an early release that covered approximately 620 HLA-typed donors.

Findings and caveats that apply to the study as a whole: Only TCR beta chains were sequenced in this cohort, and the absence of alpha or paired-chain data limited detectable features. In a later analysis, HLA-associated TCR beta chains were found to be more clonally expanded and to have lower generation probabilities than equally common non-associated chains. In an earlier analysis of 587 of the donors, most TCR beta V segments appeared in productive rearrangements about 87% or about 30% of the time, broadly matching IMGT annotations. The earlier analysis of approximately 540 of the donors excluded 15 to 20 rarely observed V segments, including chromosome 9 orphons, because counts were too low. A further reported finding was that TCR beta sequences accurately predicted the HLA-A and HLA-B alleles for most subjects in the first cohort. For the cohort, immune exposure information was limited to CMV serostatus. According to a later analysis, parvovirus B19, influenza, CMV and Epstein-Barr virus appeared linked to several top co-occurrence clusters. According to a later analysis, most CMV-associated TCR beta chains appeared to be HLA-restricted, and the HLA associations seemed to be driven largely by CMV exposure. Because some donors lacked HLA typing at each locus, the association tests relied only on the typed subset. Assigning TCR associations to individual alleles was difficult when HLA alleles, especially DR and DQ, strongly co-occurred. At a false discovery rate of 0.05, a later analysis linked 15,000 to 20,000 TCR beta sequences to specific HLA alleles. The classifier was reported to diagnose cytomegalovirus status with high specificity and sensitivity in both the original cohort and the validation cohort. Most TCR sequences were seen in very few donors, while some public TCRs were found in many individuals. Linkage disequilibrium might explain the correlated functional status among segregating V segments, but an unknown experimental factor could not be excluded. The 87-base-pair reads could not distinguish some IMGT-functional V segments, including TRBV6-2 and TRBV6-3, so those segments were excluded. In a later analysis, TCR association rates were found to vary across HLA loci, with the most associated TCRs seen for DRB1 alleles and the fewest for HLA-C alleles. It was suggested by the authors that the approach could potentially be generalized to other disease states and immunological phenotypes. A total of 150 to 200 TCR beta chains were listed by the study as associated with cytomegalovirus. Compared with the roughly 700-donor mean, donors in an Asian-associated ancestry cluster had fewer N-insertions in productive TCRs, according to a later genetic analysis. An association between a missense DCLRE1C variant and V-gene and J-gene trimming of TCR beta chains was found in a later genetic analysis and replicated in an independent cohort. The sequencing pipeline was judged likely to have produced a cluster of highly shared sequence variants as a technical artifact. Roughly uniform sequencing depth across donors was assumed in presence/absence analyses, although this assumption may not hold. In vitro tests confirmed that a few of the cytomegalovirus-associated TCR beta chains recognize cytomegalovirus antigens.

The CDR3, cysteine through phenylalanine, is 13 amino acids long. Just the 39-base CDR3 DNA is kept, in frame starting at base 1. From a lookup of the germline V gene, CDR1 and CDR2 are SGHDN and FVKESK. V and J lose 0 bases and 0 bases, and a span of 2 bases separates them. The sequence came from a man aged 18 to 30 in good health and CMV-seropositive. The sequence links TRBV14 to TRBJ1-1; no confident D gene assignment can be made. Sequenced sample: PBMCs. The CDR3 protein sequence reads: CASSQDMNTEAFF. DNA sequence: TGTGCCAGCAGCCAAGATATGAACACTGAAGCTTTCTTT.